The 25 T cell receptor beta chains listed next were all sequenced from one sample in a study of T cells in localized non-small cell lung cancer. Profiling relied on immunoSEQ multiplex PCR, and the TCRdb table lists in-frame clones only, not all of them. The profile shows roughly 70,000 clones, roughly 90% of them singletons. Specimen: peripheral blood, collected before any cancer treatment. The receptors stem from a male donor aged 60 or older with stage III squamous cell lung carcinoma.

The chain has TRBV5-1 and TRBJ1-2; possibly TRBD1 for D (6 bases). From germline, CDR1 is SGHRS and CDR2 YFSETQ. Trimming stripped 0 bases from V and 8 bases from J, with 17 bases between. This CDR3 contains 15 residues. This CDR3 reads CASSLGTVAQGGYTF. In DNA, the CDR3 is TGCGCCAGCAGCTTGGGGACAGTGGCCCAGGGAGGCTACACCTTC.

This clone was recorded once. This chain links TRBV11-2 with TRBJ1-3; D uncertain. V was pared by 1 base and J by 9 bases, with 7 bases between. Germline values: CDR1 SGHAT, CDR2 FQNNGV. The CDR3 length is 12 residues. The CDR3 sequence is CASSLGSSTIYF. CDR3 sequence (DNA): TGTGCCAGCAGCTTAGGTTCCAGCACCATATATTTT.

This CDR3 reads CASSQDPGERGNIQYF. In nucleotides, the CDR3 is TGTGCCAGCAGCCAAGACCCTGGGGAACGGGGGAACATTCAGTACTTC. The gene calls are TRBV4-2 and TRBJ2-4; D possibly corresponds to TRBD2 (6 bases). Germline-derived CDR1 and CDR2 are LGHNA and YNFKEQ. Trimming cost V 0 bases and J 7 bases, with 16 bases left between them. The CDR3 spans 16 residues.

This sequence joins TRBV5-6 and TRBJ2-7, with D possibly called TRBD1 or TRBD2 (6 bases each). CDR1 is SGHDT and CDR2 is YYEEEE in the germline V gene. The V end lost 4 bases, the J end lost 8 bases, and 19 bases lay between the germline ends. The CDR3 is 14 residues long. This CDR3 is CASSRGPENRQQYF. The CDR3 bases are TGTGCCAGCAGCCGGGGGCCGGAGAACAGACAGCAGTACTTC.

In its sample, this clone was seen once. The chain employs TRBV6-4 and TRBJ1-1; possibly TRBD1 for D (5 bases). V lost 4 bases and J 1 base, leaving 7 bases between the germline ends. CDR3 length: 13 amino acids. CDR1 and CDR2 from the germline V gene are MRHNA and SNTAGT. The CDR3 spells CASSATENTEAFF. CDR3 DNA sequence: TGTGCCAGCAGTGCGACAGAGAACACTGAAGCTTTCTTT.

This clone was detected only once. The rearrangement uses TRBV5-4 and TRBJ1-4; D is undetermined. Per the germline V gene, CDR1 is SGHNT and CDR2 is YYREEE (reference sequence). The CDR3 spans 16 residues. V was trimmed by 3 bases and J by 7 bases, leaving 19 bases between them. The CDR3 spells CASSSPREDRGEKLFF. The DNA of the CDR3 is TGTGCCAGCAGCTCCCCTAGGGAGGATCGCGGTGAAAAACTGTTTTTT.

This sequence joins TRBV5-4 and TRBJ2-2; TRBD1 is a possible D gene (6 bases). Between the trimmed V and J ends, which lost 0 bases and 0 bases, there was a span of 12 bases. Germline CDR1 SGHNT, CDR2 YYREEE (reference sequence). This CDR3 spans 17 amino acids. CDR3 residues: CASSLDPQGSNTGELFF. The CDR3 coding sequence is TGTGCCAGCAGCTTGGACCCACAGGGATCGAACACCGGGGAGCTGTTTTTT. Together with reference TRBV5-4 and TRBJ2-2, the CDR3 gives the full variable domain: ETGVTQSPTHLIKTRGQQVTLRCSSQSGHNTVSWYQQALGQGPQFIFQYYREEENGRGNFPPRFSGLQFPNYSSELNVNALELDDSALYLCASSLDPQGSNTGELFFGEGSRLTVL.

The genes are TRBV7-2 and TRBJ1-1; no firm D call. Germline V gives CDR1 SGHTA, CDR2 FQGNSA. This CDR3 is built from 13 residues. Between the trimmed V and J ends, which lost 3 bases and 4 bases, there was a span of 9 bases. CDR3: CASSLREGTEAFF. The CDR3 DNA reads as TGTGCCAGCAGCTTGAGGGAGGGCACTGAAGCTTTCTTT.

This clone was observed once. The rearrangement joins TRBV21-1 to TRBJ1-2. TRBV21-1 is flagged as a pseudogene. The CDR3 consists of 21 residues. The CDR3 is CASSKEGRGGSRVVANYGYTF. In DNA form, the CDR3 reads TGTGCCAGCAGCAAAGAGGGCAGGGGGGGTTCACGGGTCGTTGCTAACTATGGCTACACCTTC.

This clone has only a few counts. Other DNA sequences in this specimen translate into the identical CDR3. The rearrangement joins TRBV7-9 to TRBJ1-1, with D hard to call. The CDR3 has 11 residues. In germline, CDR1 is SEHNR, CDR2 FQNEAQ (reference sequence). V lost 6 bases and J lost 5, with 7 bases in between. Here the CDR3 DNA reads TGTGCCAGCAGTTTTGATACTGAAGCTTTCTTT. Its protein is CASSFDTEAFF.

V usage is TRBV6-6 and J usage is TRBJ2-2, with D possibly TRBD1 on 5 matching bases. The germline V gene has CDR1 MNHNY and CDR2 SVGAGI (reference sequence). V shed 6 bases and J shed 0 bases, with 8 bases lying between them. The CDR3 extends over 14 amino acids. The CDR3 DNA sequence: TGTGCCAGCAGAAGACAGCCGAACACCGGGGAGCTGTTTTTT. This sequence encodes CASRRQPNTGELFF.

This clone came up once. This sequence joins TRBV11-2 and TRBJ2-2, with no clear D. This CDR3 is built from 14 residues. Germline values: CDR1 SGHAT, CDR2 FQNNGV. Trimming removed 5 bases at V and 7 bases at J, with 14 bases between. This CDR3 reads CASSPDGYNGELFF. In DNA, the CDR3 is TGTGCCAGCAGCCCGGACGGATATAACGGGGAGCTGTTTTTT.

This clone was counted a single time. The chain carries TRBV5-4 and TRBJ1-1; D is unclear. This CDR3 comprises 14 residues. V shed 5 bases and J shed 0 bases, with 11 bases lying between them. CDR1 and CDR2 from the germline V gene are SGHNT and YYREEE (reference sequence). The CDR3 is CASRTVGLNTEAFF. The CDR3 DNA follows: TGTGCCAGCAGAACAGTCGGTTTGAACACTGAAGCTTTCTTT.

This clone has a single count. In DNA, the CDR3 is TGTGCCAGCAGCTCAAGCGGGGGCCACGGGGAGCTGTTTTTT. It encodes CASSSSGGHGELFF. The genes are TRBV7-2 and TRBJ2-2; TRBD2 agrees at 8 bases. This CDR3 has 14 residues. The V segment lost 4 bases and the J segment 7 bases; nucleotides outside the gene matches: 5. CDR1 is SGHTA, CDR2 FQGNSA, per germline.

This sequence joins TRBV4-1 and TRBJ2-3; 11 positions match TRBD2. This CDR3 has 16 residues. Germline CDR1 and CDR2: MGHRA and YSYEKL. Germline trimming cut 8 bases from V and 1 base from J; bases unmatched to any gene: 8. The CDR3 loop is CASSRGSGGGTDTQYF. DNA for the CDR3: TGCGCCAGCTCCCGGGGTAGCGGGGGGGGCACAGATACGCAGTATTTT.

The CDR3 reads CASSLQGLTNEKLFF. The CDR3 region has the DNA TGCGCCAGCAGCCTACAGGGGTTAACTAATGAAAAACTGTTTTTT. This chain uses TRBV5-1 with TRBJ1-4; 7 bases line up with TRBD1. The germline gives CDR1 SGHRS, CDR2 YFSETQ. Germline trimming cut 4 bases from V and 1 base from J; bases unmatched to any gene: 4. The CDR3 covers 15 residues. Looking up the rest from reference TRBV5-1 and TRBJ1-4 gives the full variable domain: KAGVTQTPRYLIKTRGQQVTLSCSPISGHRSVSWYQQTPGQGLQFLFEYFSETQRNKGNFPGRFSGRQFSNSRSEMNVSTLELGDSALYLCASSLQGLTNEKLFFGSGTQLSVL.

The chain recombines TRBV5-1 with TRBJ1-1; D remains ambiguous. V was cut by 0 bases and J by 7 bases, with 7 bases left in between. This CDR3 spans 12 amino acids. CDR1 is SGHRS and CDR2 is YFSETQ in the germline V gene. The CDR3 DNA sequence: TGCGCCAGCAGCTTGGAGGGCAGTGAAGCTTTCTTT. Amino acids: CASSLEGSEAFF.

The J gene is TRBJ2-2, the V gene TRBV28; 7 nucleotides line up with TRBD1. CDR3 length equals 15 residues. The V segment lost 5 bases and the J segment 3 bases; nucleotides outside the gene matches: 6. Germline V lookup: CDR1 MDHEN, CDR2 SYDVKM. The CDR3: CASSPTGWYTGELFF. The CDR3 nucleotides are TGTGCCAGCAGTCCGACAGGGTGGTACACCGGGGAGCTGTTTTTT.

This chain connects TRBV28 to TRBJ2-7; 7 positions match TRBD1. This CDR3 is 14 amino acids long. The germline CDR1 and CDR2 sequences are MDHEN and SYDVKM. V dropped 1 base and J dropped 3; count of bases not matched to a gene: 3. The CDR3 sequence: CASSLSGQLYEQYV. CDR3 coding DNA: TGTGCCAGCAGTTTATCGGGACAGCTCTACGAGCAGTACGTC.

The chain recombines TRBV7-9 with TRBJ2-7; the D gene is possibly TRBD1 (6 bases). Deletions cut 2 bases from V and 5 bases from J, with 13 bases between. Looked up from germline, CDR1 is SEHNR and CDR2 is FQNEAQ (reference sequence). This CDR3 spans 14 amino acids. DNA for the CDR3: TGTGCCAGCAGCTTAAGTTCAGGGGTCGACGAGCAGTACTTC. It encodes CASSLSSGVDEQYF.

The chain is built from TRBV5-1 and TRBJ2-3; D unclear. The CDR3 consists of 15 residues. V was pared by 0 bases and J by 1 base, with 9 bases between. Per the germline V gene, CDR1 is SGHRS and CDR2 is YFSETQ. Here the CDR3 reads CASSLAQPGTDTQYF. Here the CDR3 DNA reads TGCGCCAGCAGCTTGGCCCAGCCAGGCACAGATACGCAGTATTTT. Using reference TRBV5-1 and TRBJ2-3 for the parts outside the CDR3, the full variable domain is KAGVTQTPRYLIKTRGQQVTLSCSPISGHRSVSWYQQTPGQGLQFLFEYFSETQRNKGNFPGRFSGRQFSNSRSEMNVSTLELGDSALYLCASSLAQPGTDTQYFGPGTRLTVL.

V gene TRBV19 combines with J gene TRBJ1-6; no clear D gene. The ends were cut back, 6 bases at V and 7 bases at J, with 19 bases in the middle. In germline, CDR1 is LNHDA, CDR2 SQIVND (reference sequence). The CDR3 is 16 amino acids. As DNA, the CDR3 is TGTGCCAGTAGCCCCTTGAGGATGGTTTCGAATTCACCCCTCCACTTT. Encoded protein: CASSPLRMVSNSPLHF.

The chain is built from TRBV5-1 and TRBJ2-7; 8 nucleotides align to TRBD1. V lost 0 bases, J lost 3 bases, and 8 bases stayed unmatched. CDR1 is SGHRS, CDR2 YFSETQ, per germline. The CDR3 is made up of 16 amino acids. CDR3 residues: CASSLVVGQGGYEQYF. CDR3 in DNA: TGCGCCAGCAGCTTGGTGGTTGGACAGGGAGGCTACGAGCAGTACTTC.

The chain couples TRBV6-1 to TRBJ2-3; 9 bases are a match to TRBD2. The CDR3 covers 15 residues. J gave up 6 bases and V 1 base, and 5 bases lay outside the gene matches. Looked up from germline, CDR1 is MNHNS and CDR2 is SASEGT. CDR3 coding DNA: TGTGCCAGCAGTGAAGGACTAGCGGTTGGGGATACGCAGTATTTT. Protein sequence: CASSEGLAVGDTQYF.

This rearrangement joins TRBV30 to TRBJ2-6; D is ambiguous. The V end lost 3 bases, the J end lost 0 bases, and 3 bases lay between the germline ends. Germline V gene data show CDR1 as GTSNPN and CDR2 as SVGIG (reference sequence). The CDR3 spans 13 residues. Here the CDR3 DNA reads TGTGCCTGGAGAAGCTCTGGGGCCAACGTCCTGACTTTC. Translated, it gives CAWRSSGANVLTF.